The next 25 T cell receptor beta chains were all read from a single sample in a study of shared clonotypes between healthy human individuals. The protocol was immunoSEQ multiplex PCR, while the TCRdb copy is restricted to in-frame clones and leaves out a portion. The repertoire holds roughly 2.4 million clones, with almost 96% as singletons. The sequenced material came from naive CD4+ T cells sorted from blood. Subset specified: CD45RA+ positively selected. The receptors originated from a young man in good health.

The chain is built from TRBV30 and TRBJ2-5, with 7 bases fitting TRBD2. Germline loops: CDR1 GTSNPN, CDR2 SVGIG (reference sequence). The V segment lost 3 bases and the J segment 5 bases; nucleotides outside the gene matches: 6. This CDR3 comprises 13 residues. In DNA, the CDR3 is TGTGCCTGGAGCTGGGGCGGGGGTGAGACCCAGTACTTC. The encoded protein is CAWSWGGGETQYF. The full variable domain, rest sourced from reference TRBV30 and TRBJ2-5, is SQTIHQWPATLVQPVGSPLSLECTVEGTSNPNLYWYRQAAGRGLQLLFYSVGIGQISSEVPQNLSASRPQDRQFILSSKKLLLSDSGFYLCAWSWGGGETQYFGPGTRLLVL.

J is TRBJ1-1 and V is TRBV6-1; D unclear. V was trimmed by 5 bases and J by 0 bases, leaving 10 bases between them. The CDR3 is 14 amino acids. Germline lookup yields CDR1 MNHNS and CDR2 SASEGT. This CDR3 reads CASSSGWMNTEAFF. CDR3 in DNA: TGTGCCAGCAGTTCAGGTTGGATGAACACTGAAGCTTTCTTT.

The V and J genes are TRBV4-1 and TRBJ2-1; D is possibly TRBD1 (5 bases). The CDR3 is 14 amino acids. The V end lost 4 bases, the J end lost 1 base, and 8 bases lay between the germline ends. Germline CDR1 is MGHRA and CDR2 is YSYEKL. CDR3 nucleotides: TGCGCCAGCAGCCCCCGACAGTCCTACAATGAGCAGTTCTTC. Amino acid sequence: CASSPRQSYNEQFF.

The chain joins TRBV4-1 to TRBJ2-2; D uncertain. CDR1 is MGHRA and CDR2 is YSYEKL in the germline V gene. V dropped 3 bases and J dropped 6 bases, with 11 bases sitting between them. The CDR3 loop spans 14 amino acids. CDR3 protein: CASSHRMVAGELFF. The CDR3 bases are TGCGCCAGCAGCCATCGAATGGTGGCCGGGGAGCTGTTTTTT.

Here the CDR3 reads CASSLVGQGGTEAFF. As DNA, the CDR3 is TGTGCCAGCAGCTTAGTGGGACAGGGAGGCACTGAAGCTTTCTTT. The chain recombines TRBV11-3 with TRBJ1-1; 9 positions match TRBD1. Germline V gene sequence: CDR1 SGHNT, CDR2 YENEEA. The CDR3 has 15 residues. With 1 base clipped from V and 4 bases from J, the junction kept 4 bases outside the gene matches.

This clone was observed once. The V and J genes are TRBV7-2 and TRBJ2-5, with D possibly called TRBD1 or TRBD2 (5 bases each). This CDR3 is 14 amino acids long. V was shortened by 4 bases and J by 2 bases, with 11 bases between the two germline ends. The V gene's germline CDR1 is SGHTA and CDR2 FQGNSA. CDR3 sequence (DNA): TGTGCCAGCAGCTCCAGATGGGGGCAAGAGACCCAGTACTTC. Encoded protein: CASSSRWGQETQYF.

Concerning this clone: The same CDR3 also results from other DNA sequences found in this sample. This chain connects TRBV5-4 to TRBJ2-3; no reliable D call. Trimming took off 4 bases at V and 1 base at J, with 13 bases between the two ends. Germline lookup yields CDR1 SGHNT and CDR2 YYREEE (reference sequence). CDR3 length: 15 residues. The CDR3 DNA follows: TGTGCCAGCAGCCTAAGAGGACCAGGCACAGATACGCAGTATTTT. Translated, it gives CASSLRGPGTDTQYF. Combining the CDR3 with reference TRBV5-4 and TRBJ2-3 gives the whole variable domain ETGVTQSPTHLIKTRGQQVTLRCSSQSGHNTVSWYQQALGQGPQFIFQYYREEENGRGNFPPRFSGLQFPNYSSELNVNALELDDSALYLCASSLRGPGTDTQYFGPGTRLTVL.

The sample holds one count of this clone. The chain recombines TRBV7-8 with TRBJ2-7; 7 bases are a match to TRBD1. Germline lookup yields CDR1 SGHVS and CDR2 FQNEAQ. The CDR3 runs to 16 residues. Germline trimming cut 3 bases from V and 1 base from J; bases unmatched to any gene: 9. For the CDR3, the DNA is TGTGCCAGCAGCTTCGGGGAGAGGGGACAGTCCTACGAGCAGTACTTC. Translation gives CASSFGERGQSYEQYF.

This CDR3 reads CASITGEAANYGYTF. CDR3 nucleotides: TGTGCCAGCATAACAGGGGAGGCGGCTAACTATGGCTACACCTTC. The genes are TRBV6-1 and TRBJ1-2; 7 bases map to TRBD1. This CDR3 contains 15 residues. The junction had 8 bases not matched to a gene; V was cut back by 7 bases and J by 0 bases. Germline V gives CDR1 MNHNS, CDR2 SASEGT.

The gene calls are TRBV10-3 and TRBJ2-7; the D is unclear. Germline V gives CDR1 ENHRY, CDR2 SYGVKD. The V and J ends lost 2 bases and 3 bases respectively, with 8 bases between them. The CDR3 loop spans 13 amino acids. Here the CDR3 DNA reads TGTGCCATCAGTGAGCGGGTTCTCTACGAGCAGTACTTC. Encoded protein: CAISERVLYEQYF.

The V gene is TRBV27, the J gene TRBJ1-1, with D unclear. This CDR3 comprises 15 residues. Trimming removed 0 bases from V and 0 bases from J, with 8 bases in between. Per germline, CDR1 MNHEY and CDR2 SMNVEV (reference sequence). CDR3 region: CASSLSDGMNTEAFF. CDR3 in DNA: TGTGCCAGCAGTTTATCCGACGGCATGAACACTGAAGCTTTCTTT.

J is TRBJ2-7 and V is TRBV7-2; possible D gene TRBD1, 6 bases. The CDR3 extends over 15 amino acids. Trimming pared 5 bases from V and 4 bases from J, leaving 18 bases between. Germline assignment: CDR1 SGHTA and CDR2 FQGNSA. CDR3 DNA sequence: TGTGCCAGCAGCCCAGAGCCAGGGGCGGGTTACGAGCAGTACTTC. Translated: CASSPEPGAGYEQYF.

The chain combines TRBV6-1 with TRBJ2-3, with TRBD2 matching over 9 bases. The CDR3 loop spans 16 amino acids. Unmatched junction bases numbered 5, after V lost 4 bases and J lost 0 bases. Germline assignment: CDR1 MNHNS and CDR2 SASEGT. CDR3 sequence (DNA): TGTGCCAGCAGTGTAACTAGCGGGCTTAGCACAGATACGCAGTATTTT. Amino acid sequence: CASSVTSGLSTDTQYF.

V is TRBV5-6 and J is TRBJ2-3; 8 positions match TRBD1. Unmatched junction bases numbered 8, after V lost 4 bases and J lost 1 base. In germline, CDR1 is SGHDT, CDR2 YYEEEE. The CDR3 has 16 amino acids. The CDR3 is CASSLPGTGRTDTQYF. In DNA form, the CDR3 reads TGTGCCAGCAGCCTCCCCGGGACAGGCCGCACAGATACGCAGTATTTT. Based on the CDR3 plus reference TRBV5-6 and TRBJ2-3, the full variable domain is DAGVTQSPTHLIKTRGQQVTLRCSPKSGHDTVSWYQQALGQGPQFIFQYYEEEERQRGNFPDRFSGHQFPNYSSELNVNALLLGDSALYLCASSLPGTGRTDTQYFGPGTRLTVL.

A word on this clone: The same CDR3 also results from other DNA sequences found in this sample. This chain connects TRBV29-1 to TRBJ2-1; 7 bases line up with TRBD2. This CDR3 contains 14 residues. The V and J ends lost 6 bases and 1 base, in that order; junction bases with no gene match: 6. Looked up from germline, CDR1 is SQVTM and CDR2 is ANQGSEA. CDR3 sequence: CSVAAGTSYNEQFF. CDR3 coding DNA: TGCAGCGTCGCAGCGGGGACGTCCTACAATGAGCAGTTCTTC.

The genes are TRBV6-5 and TRBJ1-5; unclear D gene. The CDR3 extends over 15 amino acids. The germline V gene has CDR1 MNHEY and CDR2 SVGAGI. With 4 bases removed from V and 0 bases from J, the gap between germline ends came to 10 bases. The CDR3: CASSSGLNSNQPQHF. CDR3 in DNA: TGTGCCAGCAGTTCGGGGTTAAATAGCAATCAGCCCCAGCATTTT.

J is TRBJ1-1 and V is TRBV30; D unclear. Trimming removed 2 bases at V and 0 bases at J, with 10 bases between. The CDR3 contains 14 residues. Germline CDR1 is GTSNPN and CDR2 is SVGIG (reference sequence). CDR3 DNA sequence: TGTGCCTGGAGTCTGCTATTAATGAACACTGAAGCTTTCTTT. Protein sequence: CAWSLLLMNTEAFF.

The genes are TRBV6-5 and TRBJ2-5; 7 nucleotides agree with TRBD2. Unmatched junction bases numbered 12, after V lost 6 bases and J lost 5 bases. CDR1 and CDR2 from the germline V gene are MNHEY and SVGAGI. The CDR3 consists of 15 residues. Here the CDR3 reads CASRASGTIRETQYF. The CDR3 nucleotides are TGTGCCAGCAGAGCGAGCGGGACTATTCGGGAGACCCAGTACTTC.

This chain connects TRBV2 to TRBJ1-4; TRBD1 might be the D (5 bases). Germline CDR1 is SNHLY and CDR2 is FYNNEI. This CDR3 is 14 amino acids long. Trimming cost V 4 bases and J 10 bases, with 16 bases left between them. This CDR3 is CASSAEGFVGKLFF. The DNA of the CDR3 is TGTGCCAGCAGTGCGGAGGGGTTTGTCGGAAAACTGTTTTTT.

This clone was recorded only once. This chain links TRBV28 with TRBJ1-2; the D is unclear. This CDR3 comprises 13 residues. V was trimmed by 5 bases and J by 7 bases, leaving 14 bases between them. In germline, CDR1 is MDHEN, CDR2 SYDVKM. The CDR3 DNA sequence: TGTGCCAGCAGTGGACCGCCGTTTATTGGCTACACCTTC. Its protein is CASSGPPFIGYTF.

The chain links TRBV6-4 to TRBJ1-6; the D gene is possibly TRBD1 (5 bases). V lost 3 bases to trimming and J lost 9 bases, with 15 bases between them. The CDR3 runs 15 residues. CDR1 MRHNA and CDR2 SNTAGT come from the germline V gene. CDR3 nucleotide sequence: TGTGCCAGCAGTGAGAGTGGGGCCCAGGGTTCACCCCTCCACTTT. Encoded protein: CASSESGAQGSPLHF.

V usage is TRBV5-1 and J usage is TRBJ1-4, with 9 bases aligning to TRBD1. The CDR3 spans 15 residues. The germline V gene encodes CDR1 SGHRS and CDR2 YFSETQ. The ends lost 4 bases at V and 7 bases at J; junction bases unmatched: 8. In DNA form, the CDR3 reads TGCGCCAGCAGCCCAAAAGGACAGGGGAGTGAAAAACTGTTTTTT. The encoded protein is CASSPKGQGSEKLFF.

This chain links TRBV19 with TRBJ1-5; no definite D call. In germline, CDR1 is LNHDA, CDR2 SQIVND (reference sequence). The CDR3 loop spans 16 amino acids. V dropped 5 bases and J dropped 5 bases, with 19 bases sitting between them. The CDR3 sequence is CASSRLPGSIDQPQHF. CDR3 DNA: TGTGCCAGTAGTCGCCTACCGGGATCGATTGATCAGCCCCAGCATTTT.

This chain links TRBV21-1 with TRBJ2-7; the table calls TRBD2, which could not be checked here. TRBV21-1 constitutes a pseudogene. The CDR3 is 12 amino acids. The CDR3 region is CASLAAIYEQYF. CDR3 sequence (DNA): TGTGCCAGCCTCGCGGCGATCTACGAGCAGTACTTC.

This rearrangement joins TRBV5-6 to TRBJ2-1; no definite D call. V dropped 3 bases and J dropped 10 bases, with 17 bases sitting between them. The CDR3 runs to 14 residues. CDR1 and CDR2 from the germline V gene are SGHDT and YYEEEE. This CDR3 is CASSSIDWAREQFF. The CDR3 coding sequence is TGTGCCAGCAGCTCCATCGACTGGGCCAGAGAGCAGTTCTTC.